A selection of T cell receptor beta chains follows, all from one sample in a study of blood T cell repertoires in COVID-19. Profiling relied on immunoSEQ multiplex PCR, and the TCRdb table lists in-frame clones only, not all of them. The sample has about 100,000 clones; approximately 89% are singletons. The sequenced sample consisted of peripheral blood. Receptors were obtained from a man between 45 and 60 years old with active COVID-19. Both conserved end residues are part of each CDR3. Each record gives: J gene, D gene, clone size, V gene, CDR3 DNA, CDR3 protein. The D gene is left open where the match is weak. Clone size is not always given. Where it is, it says once, few, many or a class for expanded clones.

J: TRBJ2-1
D: TRBD2
size: NA
V: TRBV20-1
DNA: TGCAGTGCTAGTTTGCTGGCGGGGGGCGGAACTGAGCAGTTCTTC
CDR3: CSASLLAGGGTEQFF

J: TRBJ1-2
D: TRBD1
size: once
V: TRBV19
DNA: TGTGCCAGTAGTATGGCGGGACAGGGGTTTCATGGCTACACCTTC
CDR3: CASSMAGQGFHGYTF

J: TRBJ2-3
D: NA
size: NA
V: TRBV7-6
DNA: TGTGCCAGCAGCCCACGTTTGCGGGGGCAATCAGATACGCAGTATTTT
CDR3: CASSPRLRGQSDTQYF

J: TRBJ2-2
D: TRBD2
size: once
V: TRBV2
DNA: TGTGCCAGCAGCAGAGGGTTAGCGGGAGGGGACACCGGGGAGCTGTTTTTT
CDR3: CASSRGLAGGDTGELFF

J: TRBJ1-3
D: TRBD1
size: NA
V: TRBV6-6
DNA: TGTGCCAGCAGTCCTTGGGGGATTAGAGGGGGCGCCGGAAACACCATATATTTT
CDR3: CASSPWGIRGGAGNTIYF

J: TRBJ1-4
D: TRBD1
size: NA
V: TRBV6-5
DNA: TGTGCCAGCAGCTGGGACAGGGGTAATGAAAAACTGTTTTTT
CDR3: CASSWDRGNEKLFF

J: TRBJ1-4
D: NA
size: NA
V: TRBV11-2
DNA: TGTGCCAGCAGCCTGGGAGCTAATGAAAAACTGTTTTTT
CDR3: CASSLGANEKLFF

J: TRBJ2-2
D: NA
size: NA
V: TRBV7-9
DNA: TGTGCCAGCAGCCCACCGGGGTCCGCAGGGGAGCTGTTTTTT
CDR3: CASSPPGSAGELFF

J: TRBJ2-2
D: TRBD1
size: NA
V: TRBV5-6
DNA: TGTGCCAGCAGCTTGGCAGGACAGGGGGCCGGGGAGCTGTTTTTT
CDR3: CASSLAGQGAGELFF

J: TRBJ2-7
D: NA
size: once
V: TRBV18
DNA: TGTGCCAGCTCACCACCTTATGCTAGGGGCTACGAGCAGTACTTC
CDR3: CASSPPYARGYEQYF